Listed below are T cell receptor beta chains from one sample, sequenced in a study of cytomegalovirus exposure and HLA in healthy donors. The method was immunoSEQ multiplex PCR; TCRdb's version includes in-frame clones alone and lacks a portion of them. The repertoire holds some 190,000 clones, with about 86% as singletons. The sequencing input was PBMCs. Receptor source: a woman under 40 in good health and CMV-seronegative. Each CDR3 is given with its conserved first and last residue. A D gene is named only where the DNA matches it firmly. Clone size is not always given. Where it is, it says once, few, many or a class for expanded clones.

clone_size	j_call	d_call	v_call	cdr3_aa	cdr3_nt
few	TRBJ1-1	NA	TRBV13	CASSLGTVLNTEAFF	TGTGCCAGCAGCCTTGGTACGGTCTTGAACACTGAAGCTTTCTTT
NA	TRBJ1-1	TRBD1	TRBV19	CASSTATGEGTEAFF	TGTGCCAGTAGTACCGCGACAGGGGAGGGCACTGAAGCTTTCTTT
NA	TRBJ2-3	TRBD2	TRBV6-1	CASSESSGWADTQYF	TGTGCCAGCAGTGAGTCTAGCGGGTGGGCAGATACGCAGTATTTT
once	TRBJ2-7	TRBD1	TRBV5-1	CASSRTWTGEVMGSIYEQYF	TGCGCCAGCAGCCGAACCTGGACAGGGGAAGTCATGGGCAGCATCTACGAGCAGTACTTC
NA	TRBJ2-5	TRBD1	TRBV29-1	CSVPASPGQGVGETQYF	TGCAGCGTTCCCGCTTCACCGGGACAGGGGGTTGGAGAGACCCAGTACTTC
NA	TRBJ2-1	TRBD2	TRBV7-6	CASAPWGTSGSNEQFF	TGTGCCAGCGCGCCTTGGGGGACTAGCGGGAGCAATGAGCAGTTCTTC
NA	TRBJ1-5	TRBD1	TRBV7-3	CASSLAVWDRDNQPQHF	TGTGCCAGCAGCCTAGCCGTCTGGGACAGGGACAATCAGCCCCAGCATTTT
NA	TRBJ2-7	NA	TRBV11-2	CASRRSGTIYEQYF	TGTGCCAGCAGGAGATCCGGGACAATCTACGAGCAGTACTTC
NA	TRBJ1-2	TRBD1	TRBV5-4	CASSPGGGETGIGYTF	TGTGCCAGCAGTCCGGGAGGGGGGGAGACAGGGATCGGCTACACCTTC
NA	TRBJ2-1	TRBD2	TRBV6-5	CASSSLGGVGDEQFF	TGTGCCAGCAGTTCACTTGGGGGGGTCGGAGATGAGCAGTTCTTC
NA	TRBJ2-6	NA	TRBV5-1	CASSPTGDSFSGANVLTF	TGCGCCAGCAGCCCGACAGGCGATTCTTTCTCTGGGGCCAACGTCCTGACTTTC
NA	TRBJ2-5	NA	TRBV9	CASSVAPGAVETQYF	TGTGCCAGCAGCGTAGCCCCAGGGGCGGTTGAGACCCAGTACTTC
NA	TRBJ2-7	NA	TRBV5-1	CASSLSGFNQYF	TGCGCCAGCAGCTTGAGCGGTTTCAATCAGTACTTC
NA	TRBJ1-1	NA	TRBV7-9	CASSLVTGTAPMNTEAFF	TGTGCCAGCAGCTTAGTCACAGGGACGGCCCCGATGAACACTGAAGCTTTCTTT
NA	TRBJ2-2	NA	TRBV7-8	CASSLGRMNIGELFF	TGTGCCAGCAGCTTAGGGCGGATGAACATCGGGGAGCTGTTTTTT
NA	TRBJ2-3	NA	TRBV6-6	CASSFMDSDTQYF	TGTGCCAGCAGTTTCATGGACTCAGATACGCAGTATTTT
once	TRBJ2-1	TRBD1	TRBV7-6	CASSSGTGGANEQFF	TGTGCCAGCAGCTCCGGGACAGGGGGTGCGAATGAGCAGTTCTTC
NA	TRBJ2-7	NA	TRBV5-1	CASSLVSGHSYEQYF	TGCGCCAGCAGCTTGGTTTCAGGGCACTCCTACGAGCAGTACTTC
NA	TRBJ1-1	TRBD1	TRBV5-1	CASSLQGASNTEAFF	TGCGCCAGCAGCTTACAGGGGGCCTCGAACACTGAAGCTTTCTTT
NA	TRBJ1-1	NA	TRBV2	CASSESGRANTEAFF	TGTGCCAGCAGTGAGTCCGGCAGGGCCAACACTGAAGCTTTCTTT
NA	TRBJ1-2	TRBD1	TRBV2	CASSNRGYGYTF	TGTGCCAGCAGTAACAGGGGCTATGGCTACACCTTC
NA	TRBJ2-1	TRBD2	TRBV19	CASSPWTSGGSWDEQFF	TGTGCCAGTAGTCCCTGGACTAGCGGGGGGTCATGGGATGAGCAGTTCTTC
once	TRBJ2-7	NA	TRBV6-1	CASIKTGPSSYEQYF	TGTGCCAGCATCAAAACAGGGCCTAGCTCCTACGAGCAGTACTTC
NA	TRBJ2-7	TRBD1	TRBV28	CASSLQGQTYEQYF	TGTGCCAGCAGTTTACAGGGACAGACCTACGAGCAGTACTTC
NA	TRBJ2-2	NA	TRBV5-1	CASSSGTYNTGELFF	TGCGCCAGCAGCTCCGGGACTTATAACACCGGGGAGCTGTTTTTT
NA	TRBJ2-1	TRBD1	TRBV6-5	CASKPGQRGDEQFF	TGTGCCAGCAAACCGGGACAGCGAGGGGATGAGCAGTTCTTC
NA	TRBJ1-1	TRBD1	TRBV28	CASSPHETGRTEAFF	TGTGCCAGCAGTCCTCACGAGACAGGGCGGACTGAAGCTTTCTTT
once	TRBJ2-7	NA	TRBV9	CASSPQVGAYEQYF	TGTGCCAGCAGCCCCCAGGTCGGGGCCTACGAGCAGTACTTC
few	TRBJ2-5	TRBD1	TRBV6-1	CASSDGPTGKETQYF	TGTGCCAGCAGTGATGGCCCGACAGGGAAAGAGACCCAGTACTTC
NA	TRBJ2-1	TRBD1	TRBV5-8	CASSLPQGGWNEQFF	TGTGCCAGCAGCTTGCCACAGGGGGGTTGGAATGAGCAGTTCTTC
NA	TRBJ2-3	TRBD2	TRBV9	CASSETGTSGREDTQYF	TGTGCCAGCAGCGAGACCGGGACTAGCGGGAGGGAAGATACGCAGTATTTT
few	TRBJ2-7	NA	TRBV7-2	CASSLAQSYEQYF	TGTGCCAGCAGCTTGGCACAGTCCTACGAGCAGTACTTC
NA	TRBJ1-1	NA	TRBV27	CASSLYAGLNTEAFF	TGTGCCAGCAGTTTATATGCCGGTTTGAACACTGAAGCTTTCTTT
NA	TRBJ2-7	NA	TRBV2	CASSEARLEQYF	TGTGCCAGCAGTGAAGCGCGACTCGAGCAGTACTTC
NA	TRBJ1-6	NA	TRBV28	CASKEGNSPLHF	TGTGCCAGCAAAGAGGGCAATTCACCCCTCCACTTT
once	TRBJ2-1	TRBD2	TRBV28	CASSPLAGGPGEQFF	TGTGCCAGCAGCCCACTAGCGGGAGGGCCGGGTGAGCAGTTCTTC
NA	TRBJ2-1	TRBD2	TRBV27	CASRLKTSGGTDEQFF	TGTGCCAGCAGACTTAAGACTAGCGGAGGGACGGATGAGCAGTTCTTC
NA	TRBJ2-2	NA	TRBV18	CASSPSSGYGELFF	TGTGCCAGCTCACCCAGCTCAGGGTACGGGGAGCTGTTTTTT
few	TRBJ2-2	NA	TRBV21-1	CASSSRTVTGELFF	TGTGCCAGCAGCTCCCGGACTGTTACCGGGGAGCTGTTTTTT
NA	TRBJ2-1	TRBD2	TRBV18	CASSRLAGRVVNEQFF	TGTGCCAGCTCACGACTAGCGGGAAGAGTCGTGAATGAGCAGTTCTTC
NA	TRBJ1-5	NA	TRBV16	CASSPQQSRNQPQHF	TGTGCCAGCAGCCCACAACAGAGTAGGAATCAGCCCCAGCATTTT
NA	TRBJ2-7	TRBD1	TRBV5-1	CASSPTGQGFFEQYF	TGCGCCAGCAGCCCCACGGGACAGGGATTTTTCGAGCAGTACTTC
NA	TRBJ2-1	NA	TRBV6-5	CASSRGTLPINEQFF	TGTGCCAGCAGTAGGGGGACACTTCCAATTAATGAGCAGTTCTTC
NA	TRBJ2-3	TRBD2	TRBV2	CASSTSGGADTQYF	TGTGCCAGCAGTACTAGCGGGGGGGCAGATACGCAGTATTTT
NA	TRBJ2-7	NA	TRBV14	CASSQGSEQYF	TGTGCCAGCAGCCAAGGGAGCGAGCAGTACTTC
NA	TRBJ2-7	NA	TRBV7-9	CASSSGGGDTYEQYF	TGTGCCAGCAGCTCGGGGGGCGGAGATACCTACGAGCAGTACTTC
NA	TRBJ1-5	NA	TRBV27	CATPRNQPQHF	TGTGCCACCCCTAGGAATCAGCCCCAGCATTTT
NA	TRBJ2-2	NA	TRBV7-8	CASRIRGAGGELFF	TGTGCCAGCAGGATACGGGGGGCGGGCGGGGAGCTGTTTTTT
NA	TRBJ2-3	TRBD1	TRBV7-8	CASSLAPWDSPSTDTQYF	TGTGCCAGCAGCTTAGCCCCCTGGGACAGCCCCAGCACAGATACGCAGTATTTT
NA	TRBJ2-1	TRBD1	TRBV19	CASSMDRDLGGEQFF	TGTGCCAGTAGTATGGACAGGGACCTGGGGGGTGAGCAGTTCTTC
NA	TRBJ2-1	NA	TRBV11-3	CASSNRQSHYNEQFF	TGTGCCAGCAGCAACCGACAGAGTCACTACAATGAGCAGTTCTTC
NA	TRBJ2-1	TRBD2	TRBV5-1	CASSSPVVAGLDNEQFF	TGCGCCAGCAGCTCCCCAGTGGTAGCGGGACTAGACAATGAGCAGTTCTTC
NA	TRBJ2-5	TRBD2	TRBV5-4	CASSLGLAGGSVETQYF	TGTGCCAGCAGCTTAGGACTAGCGGGAGGCTCTGTGGAGACCCAGTACTTC
NA	TRBJ2-7	NA	TRBV5-4	CASSLSGAYEQYF	TGTGCCAGCAGCTTGTCGGGAGCTTACGAGCAGTACTTC
NA	TRBJ2-1	NA	TRBV4-1	CASSQRRDGNEQFF	TGCGCCAGCAGCCAAAGGCGGGACGGGAATGAGCAGTTCTTC
NA	TRBJ1-1	NA	TRBV5-1	CASSHEPTLDRLNTEAFF	TGCGCCAGCAGCCACGAACCCACTTTGGACAGATTGAACACTGAAGCTTTCTTT
NA	TRBJ2-5	NA	TRBV11-3	CASSREGGETQYF	TGTGCCAGCAGCCGGGAAGGCGGCGAGACCCAGTACTTC
NA	TRBJ2-3	NA	TRBV5-1	CASSLADFTDTQYF	TGCGCCAGCAGCTTGGCCGACTTCACAGATACGCAGTATTTT
NA	TRBJ2-7	NA	TRBV28	CASKIGLWNYEQYF	TGTGCCAGCAAAATCGGACTCTGGAACTACGAGCAGTACTTC
NA	TRBJ1-5	NA	TRBV5-1	CASSLGLSVGGNQPQHF	TGCGCCAGCAGCTTGGGGTTGTCCGTAGGGGGAAATCAGCCCCAGCATTTT